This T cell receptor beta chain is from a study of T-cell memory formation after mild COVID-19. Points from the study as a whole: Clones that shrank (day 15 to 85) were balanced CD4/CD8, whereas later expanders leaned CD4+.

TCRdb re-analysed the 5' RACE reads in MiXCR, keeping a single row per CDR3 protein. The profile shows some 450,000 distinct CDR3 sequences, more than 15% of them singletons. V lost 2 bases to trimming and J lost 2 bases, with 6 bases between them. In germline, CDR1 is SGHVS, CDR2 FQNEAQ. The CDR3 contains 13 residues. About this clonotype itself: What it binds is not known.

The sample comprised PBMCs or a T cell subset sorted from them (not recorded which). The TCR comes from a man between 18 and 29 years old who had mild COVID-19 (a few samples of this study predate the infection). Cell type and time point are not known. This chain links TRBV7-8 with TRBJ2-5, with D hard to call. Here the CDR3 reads CASSLRKQETQYF. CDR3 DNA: TGTGCCAGCAGCTTACGGAAACAAGAGACCCAGTACTTC. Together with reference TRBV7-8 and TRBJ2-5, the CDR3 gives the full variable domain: GAGVSQSPRYKVAKRGQDVALRCDPISGHVSLFWYQQALGQGPEFLTYFQNEAQLDKSGLPSDRFFAERPEGSVSTLKIQRTQQEDSAVYLCASSLRKQETQYFGPGTRLLVL.